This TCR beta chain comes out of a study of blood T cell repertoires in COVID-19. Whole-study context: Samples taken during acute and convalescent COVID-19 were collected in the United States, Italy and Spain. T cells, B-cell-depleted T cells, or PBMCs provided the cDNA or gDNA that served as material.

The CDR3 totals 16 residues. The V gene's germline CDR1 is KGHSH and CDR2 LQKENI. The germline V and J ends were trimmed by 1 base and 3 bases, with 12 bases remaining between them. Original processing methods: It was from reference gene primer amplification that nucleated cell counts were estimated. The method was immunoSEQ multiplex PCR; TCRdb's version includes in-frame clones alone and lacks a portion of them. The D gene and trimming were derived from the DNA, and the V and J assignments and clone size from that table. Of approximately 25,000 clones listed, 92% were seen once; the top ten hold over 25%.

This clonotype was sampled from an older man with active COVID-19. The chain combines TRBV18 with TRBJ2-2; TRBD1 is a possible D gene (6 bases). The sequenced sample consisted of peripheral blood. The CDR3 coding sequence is TGTGCCAGCTCACCACGGGGGCTTCAGTACACCGGGGAGCTGTTTTTT. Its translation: CASSPRGLQYTGELFF.